These 2 T cell receptor beta chains were sequenced from one sample in a study of blood T cell repertoires in COVID-19. Data came from immunoSEQ multiplex PCR; TCRdb stores just in-frame clones and leaves some out. The sample has around 92,000 clones; 89% are singletons. The specimen sequenced was peripheral blood. The receptors derive from a woman aged 80 or over with active COVID-19.

The chain carries TRBV7-9 and TRBJ2-7, with D perhaps TRBD2 (5 bases). V shed 8 bases and J shed 5 bases, with 16 bases lying between them. Germline V gene sequence: CDR1 SEHNR, CDR2 FQNEAQ (reference sequence). The CDR3 is made up of 13 amino acids. CDR3 nucleotides: TGTGCCAGCGCCGGACTCTCCCTCCACGAGCAGTACTTC. It specifies CASAGLSLHEQYF. The whole variable domain, remainder taken from reference TRBV7-9 and TRBJ2-7, is DTGVSQNPRHKITKRGQNVTFRCDPISEHNRLYWYRQTLGQGPEFLTYFQNEAQLEKSRLLSDRFSAERPKGSFSTLEIQRTEQGDSAMYLCASAGLSLHEQYFGPGTRLTVT.

The genes are TRBV4-1 and TRBJ2-1; 8 bases agree with TRBD1. Trimming cost V 3 bases and J 8 bases; bases outside gene matches: 9. This CDR3 contains 15 residues. Germline CDR1 MGHRA, CDR2 YSYEKL. CDR3 protein: CASSHGQGLRDEQFF. CDR3 sequence (DNA): TGCGCCAGCAGCCATGGACAGGGTCTCAGGGATGAGCAGTTCTTC.